This T cell receptor beta chain derives from a study of breast tumors, draining lymph nodes, adjacent tissues. Comment on this clonotype: A read error may produce the germline difference seen at one junction end.

Germline lookup yields CDR1 MNHEY and CDR2 SVGAGI. The CDR3 totals 20 residues. TCRdb re-analysed the multiplex PCR reads in MiXCR, keeping a single row per CDR3 protein. Here the sample spans 200,000 to 250,000 distinct CDR3 sequences, less than 40% being singletons. Axillary draining lymph nodes of breast cancer patients supplied the node samples. The chain carries TRBV6-5 and TRBJ2-3; D could derive from TRBD1 or TRBD2 (5 bases each). The clonotype originates from a female donor with breast cancer. Some clones in this sample may be carry-over from other donors' samples. Input material: axillary lymph node tissue. CDR3 bases: TGTGCCAGCAGTCACTCAATTCCCCGGGATCAGGGTAGGGGCACAGATACGCAGTATTTT. Translating gives CASSHSIPRDQGRGTDTQYF.